This TCR beta chain stems from a study of blood T cell repertoires in COVID-19. Germline V gene lookup returns CDR1 PRHDT and CDR2 FYEKMQ (reference sequence). The CDR3 covers 14 residues. Trimming shortened V by 4 bases and J by 5 bases, and 14 bases separated the two germline ends. TCRdb's copy holds only in-frame clones and misses some; the assay was immunoSEQ multiplex PCR. The profile shows 35,000 to 50,000 clones, more than 70% of them singletons. The chain is built from TRBV13 and TRBJ2-5, with a weak D call TRBD1 (6 bases). The sequencing input was peripheral blood. The receptor's source is an older woman with acute or convalescent COVID-19. Written as DNA, the CDR3 is TGTGCCAGCAGCTATACCGACAGGTCGGAGACCCAGTACTTC. Amino acids: CASSYTDRSETQYF.